The 29 T cell receptor beta chains given below trace back to one sample, sequenced in a study of T cell responses to AZD1222 COVID-19 vaccine. Data came from immunoSEQ multiplex PCR; TCRdb stores just in-frame clones and leaves some out. The sample gives some 120,000 clones, about 90% of which show up once; roughly 7.9% is in the top ten. Sequenced material: peripheral blood, taken 28 days after the second AZD1222 dose. The receptors shown here come from an adult who received the AZD1222 COVID-19 vaccine.

The V gene is TRBV6-5, the J gene TRBJ1-2, with D possibly TRBD1 on 5 matching bases. Between the trimmed V and J ends, which lost 2 bases and 8 bases, there was a span of 12 bases. This CDR3 has 13 residues. Germline values: CDR1 MNHEY, CDR2 SVGAGI. CDR3 in amino acids: CASSYRGARGYTF. CDR3 sequence (DNA): TGTGCCAGCAGTTACCGTGGGGCTCGAGGCTACACCTTC.

The CDR3 spells CASRLLLDKNTEAFF. The CDR3 DNA is TGTGCCAGCAGGTTACTCCTGGACAAGAACACTGAAGCTTTCTTT. This chain uses TRBV14 with TRBJ1-1; TRBD1 is a possible D gene (5 bases). Germline-derived CDR1 and CDR2 are SGHDN and FVKESK. V lost 6 bases, J lost 1 base, and 15 bases lay in between. This CDR3 is built from 15 residues.

The chain uses TRBV7-2 and TRBJ1-4, with TRBD1 identical over 10 bases. Trimming at V came to 5 bases and at J to 7 bases, leaving 7 bases not matched to a gene. Germline V gene data show CDR1 as SGHTA and CDR2 as FQGNSA. The CDR3 length is 15 residues. CDR3 sequence (DNA): TGTGCCAGCAGCACCTTGACAGGGGGCTTTGAAAAACTGTTTTTT. Amino acid sequence: CASSTLTGGFEKLFF.

The V call is TRBV7-9, the J call TRBJ2-2; D ambiguous. CDR1 is SEHNR, CDR2 FQNEAQ, per germline (reference sequence). CDR3 length: 15 residues. V was pared by 2 bases and J by 0 bases, with 7 bases between. The CDR3 reads CASSLRVSNTGELFF. CDR3 nucleotide sequence: TGTGCCAGCAGCTTACGGGTGTCGAACACCGGGGAGCTGTTTTTT.

The V and J genes are TRBV6-6 and TRBJ2-5; 7 bases fit TRBD2. CDR3 length: 15 amino acids. Germline V gene data show CDR1 as MNHNY and CDR2 as SVGAGI (reference sequence). The V segment lost 7 bases and the J segment 1 base; nucleotides outside the gene matches: 9. The CDR3 nucleotides read TGTGCCAGCATCGAAGCGGGAAGGGGCCAAGAGACCCAGTACTTC. It yields the protein CASIEAGRGQETQYF.

The rearrangement joins TRBV28 to TRBJ1-6; D call uncertain. Germline CDR1 is MDHEN and CDR2 is SYDVKM. The CDR3 covers 15 residues. V lost 3 bases, J lost 5 bases, and 11 bases lay in between. Here the CDR3 reads CASSLARINNSPLHF. Written as DNA, the CDR3 is TGTGCCAGCAGTTTGGCCAGAATCAATAATTCACCCCTCCACTTT.

The chain links TRBV4-1 to TRBJ2-3, with no clear D. Germline assignment: CDR1 MGHRA and CDR2 YSYEKL. V was shortened by 1 base and J by 6 bases, with 17 bases between the two germline ends. The CDR3 runs 16 residues. The CDR3 DNA reads TGCGCCAGCAGCCAAGTCCAACAACTTGGTTGGGATACGCAGTATTTT. Protein sequence: CASSQVQQLGWDTQYF.

The chain uses TRBV18 and TRBJ2-1; 8 bases map to TRBD2. This CDR3 spans 16 amino acids. J gave up 0 bases and V 2 bases, and 3 bases lay outside the gene matches. The germline V gene has CDR1 KGHSH and CDR2 LQKENI. CDR3 region: CASSPTSGSSYNEQFF. The CDR3 DNA is TGTGCCAGCTCACCAACTAGCGGCAGCTCCTACAATGAGCAGTTCTTC.

The chain recombines TRBV14 with TRBJ1-2; 10 bases align to TRBD1. This CDR3 region has 17 residues. Trimming at V came to 3 bases and at J to 5 bases, leaving 12 bases not matched to a gene. Germline CDR1 SGHDN, CDR2 FVKESK. This CDR3 is CASSHRSGDRGRYGYTF. DNA for the CDR3: TGTGCCAGCAGCCATCGATCGGGGGACAGGGGACGGTATGGCTACACCTTC. The complete variable domain, with remaining parts taken from reference TRBV14 and TRBJ1-2, reads EAGVTQFPSHSVIEKGQTVTLRCDPISGHDNLYWYRRVMGKEIKFLLHFVKESKQDESGMPNNRFLAERTGGTYSTLKVQPAELEDSGVYFCASSHRSGDRGRYGYTFGSGTRLTVV.

This sequence joins TRBV3-1 (or the pseudogene TRBV3-2) and TRBJ2-1; D unresolved. Germline V gene sequence: CDR1 LGHDT, CDR2 YNNKEL (reference sequence). V gave up 0 bases and J gave up 6 bases, with 3 bases separating them. The CDR3 runs to 12 residues. The DNA of the CDR3 is TGTGCCAGCAGCCAAGAACCCAATGAGCAGTTCTTC. It is translated as CASSQEPNEQFF.

The CDR3 here is CASSEGLPSPLHF. DNA of the CDR3: TGTGCCAGCAGTGAGGGACTGCCATCACCCCTCCACTTT. V gene TRBV6-1 combines with J gene TRBJ1-6; TRBD1 is a possible D gene (5 bases). Germline V lookup: CDR1 MNHNS, CDR2 SASEGT. V was trimmed by 3 bases and J by 10 bases, leaving 10 bases between them. This CDR3 contains 13 residues.

This clone has a single count. This chain joins TRBV12-5 and TRBJ2-3, with 10 bases matching TRBD2. The trim removed 9 bases at V and 1 base at J, leaving 1 base unmatched. The CDR3 has 13 residues. Germline assignment: CDR1 LGHNT and CDR2 FRNRAP. Here the CDR3 reads CASGLAGTDTQYF. The CDR3 bases are TGTGCTAGCGGACTAGCGGGCACAGATACGCAGTATTTT.

This clone was observed a single time. V is TRBV25-1 and J is TRBJ1-2; D call uncertain. The germline CDR1 and CDR2 sequences are MGHDK and SYGVNS. The CDR3 covers 11 residues. Trimming took 1 base from V and 7 from J, leaving 4 bases between them. In DNA form, the CDR3 reads TGTGCCAGCAGTGAATTGAGTGGCTACACCTTC. Encoded protein: CASSELSGYTF.

J is TRBJ1-2 and V is TRBV29-1; D ambiguous. The V end lost 5 bases, the J end lost 4 bases, and 11 bases lay between the germline ends. Germline V gene data show CDR1 as SQVTM and CDR2 as ANQGSEA. The CDR3 extends over 12 amino acids. The CDR3 reads CSVPTDRYGYTF. CDR3 nucleotides: TGCAGCGTTCCAACAGATCGCTATGGCTACACCTTC.

This chain connects TRBV15 to TRBJ1-2, with D perhaps TRBD1 (6 bases). V dropped 0 bases and J dropped 7 bases, with 15 bases sitting between them. Germline CDR1 is LNHNV and CDR2 is YYDKDF (reference sequence). CDR3 length equals 15 residues. The CDR3 region is CATSRDGGQGGGYTF. The CDR3, as DNA: TGTGCCACCAGCAGAGATGGGGGGCAGGGAGGTGGCTACACCTTC.

The chain has TRBV6-4 and TRBJ2-3; D is perhaps TRBD2 (6 bases). V was shortened by 6 bases and J by 4 bases, with 17 bases between the two germline ends. The CDR3 extends over 15 amino acids. The germline gives CDR1 MRHNA, CDR2 SNTAGT. DNA of the CDR3: TGTGCCAGCAGCCAACAAGCGGGCCTCCCAGATACGCAGTATTTT. As protein: CASSQQAGLPDTQYF.

This chain uses TRBV7-6 with TRBJ1-5; a possible D gene is TRBD1 (5 bases). From germline, CDR1 is SGHVS and CDR2 FNYEAQ. Trimming took 10 bases from V and 7 from J, leaving 17 bases between them. The CDR3 has 13 amino acids. The CDR3: CATARGENQPQHF. The CDR3 bases are TGTGCCACCGCGCGAGGGGAAAACCAGCCCCAGCATTTT.

This clone was recorded once. The gene calls are TRBV28 and TRBJ1-1; D is uncertain. The CDR3 consists of 15 residues. Germline CDR1 and CDR2: MDHEN and SYDVKM. V lost 6 bases and J lost 2, with 16 bases in between. The CDR3 sequence is CASSPTTGVNTEAFF. In nucleotides, the CDR3 is TGTGCCAGCAGCCCCACTACTGGGGTCAACACTGAAGCTTTCTTT.

The chain joins TRBV13 to TRBJ1-1, with D uncertain. This CDR3 contains 15 residues. Germline-derived CDR1 and CDR2 are PRHDT and FYEKMQ (reference sequence). Trimming took off 3 bases at V and 1 base at J, with 12 bases between the two ends. The CDR3 is CASSFWGRENTEAFF. Written as DNA, the CDR3 is TGTGCCAGCAGCTTCTGGGGAAGGGAGAACACTGAAGCTTTCTTT.

The rearrangement uses TRBV4-1 and TRBJ1-2; TRBD1 is a possible D gene (6 bases). Germline V gene data show CDR1 as MGHRA and CDR2 as YSYEKL. V shed 4 bases and J shed 8 bases, with 14 bases lying between them. The CDR3 length is 13 residues. Here the CDR3 reads CASSPRGLSGYTF. CDR3 in DNA: TGCGCCAGCAGCCCGCGGGGGCTTTCCGGCTACACCTTC.

The J gene is TRBJ1-6, the V gene TRBV3-1 (or the pseudogene TRBV3-2); D not certain. Trimming stripped 3 bases from V and 10 bases from J, with 13 bases between. The CDR3 has 14 amino acids. CDR1 and CDR2 (germline): LGHDT, YNNKEL (reference sequence). The CDR3 nucleotides read TGTGCCAGCAGCCAGCGGAGGGATCGCTCACCCCTCCACTTT. Translation gives CASSQRRDRSPLHF.

The chain has TRBV11-2 and TRBJ2-3; D not resolved. V was trimmed by 0 bases and J by 4 bases, leaving 11 bases between them. The CDR3 runs 15 residues. Germline V gene lookup returns CDR1 SGHAT and CDR2 FQNNGV. CDR3 loop: CASSLDPPTADTQYF. Here the CDR3 DNA reads TGTGCCAGCAGCTTAGACCCACCTACGGCAGATACGCAGTATTTT.

The chain joins TRBV18 to TRBJ2-5, with 10 bases aligning to TRBD2. Germline CDR1 reads KGHSH; CDR2 reads LQKENI. With 3 bases clipped from V and 3 bases from J, the junction kept 4 bases outside the gene matches. The length of the CDR3 is 15 residues. For the CDR3, the DNA is TGTGCCAGCTCACCTCGAGCGGGGGGGAAAGAGACCCAGTACTTC. This codes for CASSPRAGGKETQYF. Together with reference TRBV18 and TRBJ2-5, the CDR3 gives the full variable domain: NAGVMQNPRHLVRRRGQEARLRCSPMKGHSHVYWYRQLPEEGLKFMVYLQKENIIDESGMPKERFSAEFPKEGPSILRIQQVVRGDSAAYFCASSPRAGGKETQYFGPGTRLLVL.

The chain uses TRBV5-1 and TRBJ1-5; D perhaps matches TRBD1 (5 bases). Trimming pared 0 bases from V and 7 bases from J, leaving 14 bases between. Germline CDR1 reads SGHRS; CDR2 reads YFSETQ. This CDR3 has 15 residues. The CDR3 DNA sequence: TGCGCCAGCAGCTTGGACGGGGCCTTCGGACAGCCCCAGCATTTT. This encodes CASSLDGAFGQPQHF.

The chain combines TRBV27 with TRBJ2-3; possible D gene TRBD1, 5 bases. CDR3 length: 14 amino acids. The germline gives CDR1 MNHEY, CDR2 SMNVEV (reference sequence). The V end lost 1 base, the J end lost 14 bases, and 19 bases lay between the germline ends. CDR3 in amino acids: CASSLFRGRVRPYF. For the CDR3, the DNA is TGTGCCAGCAGTTTATTTAGGGGTCGGGTTCGGCCGTATTTT.

The J gene is TRBJ2-7, the V gene TRBV4-2; D possibly uses TRBD1 or TRBD2 (5 bases each). This CDR3 spans 15 amino acids. CDR1 and CDR2 from the germline V gene are LGHNA and YNFKEQ. Trimming took 2 bases from V and 1 from J, leaving 12 bases between them. CDR3 sequence reads: CASSQWWGSSYEQYF. The CDR3 bases are TGTGCCAGCAGCCAATGGTGGGGGTCGTCCTACGAGCAGTACTTC.

In this sample, this clone turned up a few times. CDR3 sequence (DNA): TGTGCCAGCAGCATGGGACAGGGTGGCACTGAAGCTTTCTTT. Amino acid sequence: CASSMGQGGTEAFF. The genes are TRBV5-4 and TRBJ1-1, with TRBD1 matching 9 bases. Germline V gene sequence: CDR1 SGHNT, CDR2 YYREEE (reference sequence). V lost 4 bases to trimming and J lost 4 bases; unmatched junction nucleotides: 5. The CDR3 loop spans 14 amino acids.

This rearrangement joins TRBV3-1 (or the pseudogene TRBV3-2) to TRBJ1-5, with a possible D match to TRBD1 (5 bases). V was shortened by 0 bases and J by 5 bases, with 14 bases between the two germline ends. The CDR3 has 16 amino acids. Germline loops: CDR1 LGHDT, CDR2 YNNKEL (reference sequence). The CDR3 loop is CASSQEGGDGHQPQHF. CDR3 sequence (DNA): TGTGCCAGCAGCCAAGAGGGGGGGGACGGACATCAGCCCCAGCATTTT.

The gene calls are TRBV27 and TRBJ2-2; 11 bases are shared with TRBD2. Germline-derived CDR1 and CDR2 are MNHEY and SMNVEV (reference sequence). With 5 bases clipped from V and 5 bases from J, the junction kept 13 bases outside the gene matches. The CDR3 spans 18 residues. The CDR3 bases are TGTGCCAGCAGTCCCCTTAGCGGGGGGGCCAGTCGAACCGGGGAGCTGTTTTTT. Amino acid sequence: CASSPLSGGASRTGELFF.